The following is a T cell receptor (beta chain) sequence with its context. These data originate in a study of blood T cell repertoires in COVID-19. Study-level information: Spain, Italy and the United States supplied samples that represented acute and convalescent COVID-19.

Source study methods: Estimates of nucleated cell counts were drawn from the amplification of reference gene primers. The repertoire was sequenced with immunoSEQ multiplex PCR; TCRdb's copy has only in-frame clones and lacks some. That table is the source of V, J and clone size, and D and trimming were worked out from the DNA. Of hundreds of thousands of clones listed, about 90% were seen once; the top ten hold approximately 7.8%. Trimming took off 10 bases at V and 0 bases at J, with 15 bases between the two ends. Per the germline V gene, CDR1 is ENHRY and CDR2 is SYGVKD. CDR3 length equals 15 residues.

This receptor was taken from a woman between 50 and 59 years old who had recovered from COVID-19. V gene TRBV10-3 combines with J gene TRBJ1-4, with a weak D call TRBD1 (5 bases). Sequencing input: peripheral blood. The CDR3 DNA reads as TGTGCCACTGGGACGGGGGATGCAACTAATGAAAAACTGTTTTTT. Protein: CATGTGDATNEKLFF.